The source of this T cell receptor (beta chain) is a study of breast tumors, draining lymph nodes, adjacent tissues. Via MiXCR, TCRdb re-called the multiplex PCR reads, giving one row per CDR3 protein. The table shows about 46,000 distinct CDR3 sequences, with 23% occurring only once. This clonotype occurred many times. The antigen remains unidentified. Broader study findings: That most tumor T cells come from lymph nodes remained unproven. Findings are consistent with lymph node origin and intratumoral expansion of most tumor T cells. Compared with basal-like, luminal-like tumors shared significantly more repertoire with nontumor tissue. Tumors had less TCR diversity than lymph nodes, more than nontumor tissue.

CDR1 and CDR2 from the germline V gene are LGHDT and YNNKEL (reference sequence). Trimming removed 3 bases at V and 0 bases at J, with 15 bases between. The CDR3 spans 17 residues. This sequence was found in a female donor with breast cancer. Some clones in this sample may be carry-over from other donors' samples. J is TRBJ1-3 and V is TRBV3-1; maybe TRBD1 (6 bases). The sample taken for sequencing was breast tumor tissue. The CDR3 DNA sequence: TGTGCCAGCAGCCACCCCAGGGGACCCTCCTCTGGAAACACCATATATTTT. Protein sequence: CASSHPRGPSSGNTIYF.